A selection of T cell receptor beta chains follows, all from one sample in a study of blood T cell repertoires in COVID-19. Using immunoSEQ multiplex PCR, the repertoire was profiled, and TCRdb retains in-frame clones only, with some absent. The table lists around 170,000 clones, more than 75% of them singletons, with 0.58% in the top ten. What was sequenced was peripheral blood. Receptor source: a man aged 55 to 70 with COVID-19, enrolled during active disease. Each CDR3 is given with its conserved first and last residue. D genes are given only for firm matches. Part of the rows lack a size; the others show once, few, many or a class for expanded clones.

length	J	size	D	V	CDR3	DNA
14	TRBJ2-5	-	-	TRBV7-2	CASSLAPVAETQYF	TGTGCCAGCAGCTTAGCGCCGGTCGCAGAGACCCAGTACTTC
16	TRBJ1-2	-	TRBD1	TRBV7-2	CASSSLPTRQGGGYTF	TGTGCCAGCAGCTCCCTCCCTACCCGACAGGGGGGAGGCTACACCTTC
13	TRBJ1-2	-	-	TRBV6-5	CALAGAANYGYTF	TGTGCCCTAGCGGGGGCCGCTAACTATGGCTACACCTTC
15	TRBJ1-2	-	-	TRBV23-1	CASSQRRRVMLGYTF	TGCGCCAGCAGTCAACGCCGCAGGGTCATGCTCGGCTACACCTTC
17	TRBJ2-1	-	TRBD2	TRBV5-1	CASSLGLGLAGRDEQFF	TGCGCCAGCAGCTTGGGACTCGGACTAGCGGGACGGGATGAGCAGTTCTTC
14	TRBJ1-2	-	-	TRBV6-5	CASSQRTVDYGYTF	TGTGCCAGCAGTCAGAGGACAGTTGACTATGGCTACACCTTC
9	TRBJ1-1	-	-	TRBV10-3	CAIYAEAFF	TGTGCCATCTATGCTGAAGCTTTCTTT
15	TRBJ1-4	-	TRBD1	TRBV5-1	CASSGDSAGGEKLFF	TGCGCCAGCAGCGGGGACAGCGCGGGGGGTGAAAAACTGTTTTTT
12	TRBJ2-7	-	-	TRBV14	CASSQDFLEQYF	TGTGCCAGCAGCCAAGATTTTTTAGAGCAGTACTTC
14	TRBJ2-1	-	-	TRBV11-2	CASSLSTLSDEQFF	TGTGCCAGCAGCTTGTCCACTCTTTCCGATGAGCAGTTCTTC
13	TRBJ1-6	-	-	TRBV12-1	CASNRTGHSPLHF	TGTGCCAGCAACCGGACAGGCCATTCACCCCTCCACTTT
15	TRBJ1-3	-	-	TRBV7-7	CASSAGPGGGNTIYF	TGTGCTAGCAGCGCGGGACCGGGCGGCGGAAACACCATATATTTT
12	TRBJ2-7	once	TRBD1	TRBV24-1	CATSTGGYEQYF	TGTGCCACCAGCACAGGGGGCTACGAGCAGTACTTC
15	TRBJ1-6	-	TRBD1	TRBV2	CASRDSSAYNSPLHF	TGTGCCAGCCGGGACAGTAGCGCCTATAATTCACCCCTCCACTTT
16	TRBJ2-7	once	TRBD1	TRBV19	CASSLPRDRPSYEQYF	TGTGCCAGTAGTCTACCCCGGGACAGACCTTCCTACGAGCAGTACTTC
12	TRBJ1-2	-	TRBD1	TRBV7-2	CASNNRGSSVTF	TGTGCCAGCAACAACAGGGGGTCCTCTGTGACCTTC
11	TRBJ1-1	-	TRBD1	TRBV2	CASSEGQEAFF	TGTGCCAGCAGTGAGGGACAGGAAGCTTTCTTT
11	TRBJ1-6	-	-	TRBV21-1	CASKPNSPLHF	TGTGCCAGCAAGCCCAATTCACCCCTCCACTTT
15	TRBJ2-1	-	-	TRBV29-1	CSVILGASSYNEQFF	TGCAGCGTTATATTAGGAGCGAGCTCCTACAATGAGCAGTTCTTC
15	TRBJ1-2	-	-	TRBV4-3	CASSQEEPMNYGYTF	TGCGCCAGCAGCCAAGAAGAGCCCATGAACTATGGCTACACCTTC
14	TRBJ2-1	-	TRBD1	TRBV19	CASSVGQAYNEQFF	TGTGCCAGTAGCGTGGGACAGGCCTACAATGAGCAGTTCTTC
14	TRBJ2-3	-	TRBD1	TRBV7-9	CASRGQGFQDTQYF	TGTGCCAGCAGGGGACAGGGCTTTCAGGATACGCAGTATTTT
13	TRBJ1-4	-	TRBD1	TRBV5-4	CASSMRDRVELFF	TGTGCCAGCAGCATGAGGGACAGGGTTGAACTGTTTTTT
17	TRBJ1-1	-	-	TRBV18	CASSGYRVQRGGTEAFF	TGTGCCAGCTCAGGGTACCGGGTCCAAAGGGGCGGCACTGAAGCTTTCTTT
19	TRBJ2-1	-	TRBD2	TRBV11-3	CASSLDIGLAGAPYNEQFF	TGTGCCAGCAGCTTAGATATTGGGTTAGCGGGAGCCCCCTACAATGAGCAGTTCTTC
14	TRBJ1-1	-	-	TRBV6-2/TRBV6-3	CASSTGGSITEAFF	TGTGCCAGCAGTACGGGGGGCAGCATAACTGAAGCTTTCTTT
15	TRBJ1-6	-	TRBD1	TRBV7-3	CASSLMGQGNSPLHF	TGTGCCAGCAGCTTAATGGGACAGGGGAATTCACCCCTCCACTTT
13	TRBJ1-1	once	-	TRBV25-1	CASSKQGWTEAFF	TGTGCCAGCAGCAAACAGGGATGGACTGAAGCTTTCTTT
16	TRBJ1-3	-	-	TRBV7-2	CASSLGQRRSGNTIYF	TGTGCCAGCAGCCTCGGACAGCGACGTTCTGGAAACACCATATATTTT
18	TRBJ2-3	-	TRBD2	TRBV6-1	CASSEVHYTSGTTDTQYF	TGTGCCAGCAGTGAAGTTCACTATACTAGCGGAACCACAGATACGCAGTATTTT
12	TRBJ1-2	few	-	TRBV12-3/TRBV12-4	CASSRRTDGYTF	TGTGCCAGCAGCCGCCGGACAGATGGCTACACCTTC
17	TRBJ2-1	-	TRBD2	TRBV9	CASSPGGQLSSYNEQFF	TGTGCCAGCAGCCCGGGAGGTCAGTTAAGCTCCTACAATGAGCAGTTCTTC
13	TRBJ2-1	-	TRBD2	TRBV27	CASSLLAGLEQFF	TGTGCCAGCAGCCTACTAGCGGGGCTTGAGCAGTTCTTC
16	TRBJ2-5	-	TRBD1	TRBV18	CASSPPGTAPRETQYF	TGTGCCAGCTCACCACCCGGGACAGCTCCTCGAGAGACCCAGTACTTC
17	TRBJ2-5	-	TRBD2	TRBV11-3	CASSLTDRLAGQETQYF	TGTGCCAGCAGCTTAACAGACAGGCTAGCGGGGCAAGAGACCCAGTACTTC
13	TRBJ1-2	-	TRBD1	TRBV28	CASIGQGVGGYTF	TGTGCCAGCATAGGACAGGGGGTAGGTGGCTACACCTTC
16	TRBJ1-4	-	TRBD1	TRBV7-9	CASSFSSTGVSEKLFF	TGTGCCAGCAGCTTCTCCTCTACAGGGGTGTCGGAAAAACTGTTTTTT
15	TRBJ2-1	-	TRBD2	TRBV7-9	CASSWGRAGGSEQFF	TGTGCCAGCAGCTGGGGCAGGGCGGGGGGAAGTGAGCAGTTCTTC
15	TRBJ1-4	-	-	TRBV10-3	CAISESPGKNEKLFF	TGTGCCATCAGTGAGTCGCCAGGGAAGAATGAAAAACTGTTTTTT
14	TRBJ2-2	-	-	TRBV25-1	CATTGQGNTGELFF	TGTGCCACTACCGGGCAGGGGAACACCGGGGAGCTGTTTTTT
18	TRBJ2-1	-	-	TRBV28	CASSFSGWGPSSYNEQFF	TGTGCCAGCAGTTTTTCAGGCTGGGGCCCTAGCTCCTACAATGAGCAGTTCTTC
17	TRBJ2-6	-	TRBD1	TRBV11-3	CASSLETGVGGANVLTF	TGTGCCAGCAGCCTAGAGACAGGGGTCGGTGGGGCCAACGTCCTGACTTTC
15	TRBJ2-7	-	TRBD1	TRBV6-1	CATKTGTGGRYEQYF	TGTGCCACCAAAACCGGGACAGGGGGACGCTACGAGCAGTACTTC
15	TRBJ1-5	-	TRBD1	TRBV27	CASRRTGGGYQPQHF	TGTGCCAGCAGGAGAACAGGGGGGGGGTATCAGCCCCAGCATTTT
18	TRBJ2-5	-	TRBD2	TRBV11-2	CASSTGTSGSRAGETQYF	TGTGCCAGCAGCACCGGGACTAGCGGGAGCCGGGCTGGGGAGACCCAGTACTTC
17	TRBJ2-1	-	TRBD2	TRBV24-1	CATSEPTSGGFYNEQFF	TGTGCCACCAGTGAACCAACTAGCGGGGGGTTTTACAATGAGCAGTTCTTC
15	TRBJ2-5	-	TRBD1	TRBV2	CASSIDRGYQETQYF	TGTGCCAGCAGTATTGACAGGGGGTACCAAGAGACCCAGTACTTC
13	TRBJ2-1	few	TRBD2	TRBV18	CASSPRLANEQFF	TGTGCCAGCTCACCAAGACTAGCGAATGAGCAGTTCTTC
13	TRBJ1-2	-	TRBD1	TRBV4-1	CASRQGRRDGYTF	TGCGCCAGTAGACAGGGGAGGCGGGATGGCTACACCTTC
12	TRBJ2-7	-	-	TRBV3-1/TRBV3-2	CASSQEGREQYF	TGTGCCAGCAGCCAAGAGGGGCGGGAGCAGTACTTC
12	TRBJ2-7	-	TRBD1	TRBV28	CATSRGYYEQYF	TGTGCCACTAGCAGGGGGTACTACGAGCAGTACTTC
16	TRBJ1-3	-	TRBD1	TRBV15	CATSTGQGAKGNTIYF	TGTGCCACCAGCACAGGACAGGGGGCGAAAGGAAACACCATATATTTT
12	TRBJ2-7	-	-	TRBV6-5	CASDQLANEQYF	TGTGCCAGCGACCAACTAGCAAACGAGCAGTACTTC
17	TRBJ2-3	-	TRBD2	TRBV4-3	CASSQNVAGSGTDTQYF	TGCGCCAGCAGCCAAAATGTAGCGGGAAGTGGGACAGATACGCAGTATTTT
13	TRBJ1-1	once	-	TRBV12-3/TRBV12-4	CASSSGVNTEAFF	TGTGCCAGCAGTTCCGGGGTTAACACTGAAGCTTTCTTT
14	TRBJ2-7	-	TRBD2	TRBV6-6	CASKSGTNSYEQYF	TGTGCCAGCAAATCCGGGACTAACTCCTACGAGCAGTACTTC
15	TRBJ1-1	-	TRBD1	TRBV28	CASRRGGTGGTEAFF	TGTGCCAGCAGACGAGGGGGGACAGGAGGCACTGAAGCTTTCTTT
14	TRBJ1-1	-	TRBD1	TRBV10-3	CAITTGGDSTEAFF	TGTGCCATCACCACAGGGGGCGATTCCACTGAAGCTTTCTTT
14	TRBJ1-1	-	TRBD1	TRBV11-3	CASSLDRGYTEAFF	TGTGCCAGCAGCCTAGACAGGGGGTACACTGAAGCTTTCTTT